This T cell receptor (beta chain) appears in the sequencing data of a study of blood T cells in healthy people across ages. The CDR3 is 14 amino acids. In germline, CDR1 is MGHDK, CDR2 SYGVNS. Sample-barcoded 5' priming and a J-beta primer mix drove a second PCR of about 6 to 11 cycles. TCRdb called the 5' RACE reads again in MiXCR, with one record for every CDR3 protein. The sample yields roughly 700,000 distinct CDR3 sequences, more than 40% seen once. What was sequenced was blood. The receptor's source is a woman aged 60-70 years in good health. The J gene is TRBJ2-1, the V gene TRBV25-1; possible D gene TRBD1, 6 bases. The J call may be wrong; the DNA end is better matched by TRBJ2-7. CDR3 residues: CASSQDRSYNEQYF. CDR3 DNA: TGTGCCAGCAGCCAGGACAGATCCTACAATGAGCAGTACTTC.